This TCR beta chain was retrieved from a study of cytomegalovirus exposure and HLA in healthy donors. Per germline, CDR1 SGHRS and CDR2 YFSETQ. The germline V and J ends were trimmed by 1 base and 9 bases, with 14 bases remaining between them. This CDR3 has 14 residues. Vbeta (60) and Jbeta (13) primers were used in the PCR. The repertoire was sequenced with immunoSEQ multiplex PCR; TCRdb's copy has only in-frame clones and lacks some. The sample gives 150,000 to 200,000 clones, around 86% of which show up once; more than 0.75% is in the top ten. In regard to this clone: Its antigen is currently unknown.

Points from the study as a whole: The authors confirmed in vitro that a few CMV-associated chains were specific for CMV antigens. What a later analysis reportedly showed was that an Asian-associated ancestry cluster had fewer N-insertions than the approximately 720-donor mean. HLA alleles were associated with roughly 17,000 TCR beta sequences in a later analysis at 0.05 false discovery rate. Later work showed greater clonal expansion in HLA-associated TCR beta chains than in equally common others.

The V and J genes are TRBV5-1 and TRBJ2-1; D may be TRBD1 (6 bases). The receptor was isolated from a girl under 10 years old in good health and CMV-seropositive. The specimen sequenced was PBMCs. The CDR3 loop reads CASSLTGFTGEQFF. In DNA, the CDR3 is TGCGCCAGCAGCTTGACAGGGTTTACCGGTGAGCAGTTCTTC. Combining the CDR3 with reference TRBV5-1 and TRBJ2-1 gives the whole variable domain KAGVTQTPRYLIKTRGQQVTLSCSPISGHRSVSWYQQTPGQGLQFLFEYFSETQRNKGNFPGRFSGRQFSNSRSEMNVSTLELGDSALYLCASSLTGFTGEQFFGPGTRLTVL.